This T cell receptor beta chain comes out of a study of T cells in Graves' hyperthyroidism and ophthalmopathy. Using RNA transcripts as the source, TCR beta CDR3 regions were amplified. HTBI primers were used for first-round RT-PCR of the TCR CDR3. From the multiplex PCR reads, TCRdb called clonotypes with MiXCR, one entry per CDR3 protein. The table has more than 350,000 distinct CDR3 sequences, approximately 14% seen once; the top ten hold about 20%. Uncontrolled infections, other autoimmune diseases, pregnancy or lactation led to exclusion of patients. Many counts were recorded for this clonotype. V lost 3 bases and J lost 9, with 12 bases in between. The CDR3 spans 13 residues.

The receptor's source is a woman aged 55 to 70 with Graves' ophthalmopathy. The source material was blood. The J gene is TRBJ2-4, the V gene TRBV12-3 or TRBV12-4, with D perhaps matching TRBD2 (6 bases). CDR3: CASSFMGLSIQYF. The CDR3, as DNA: TGTGCCAGCAGTTTTATGGGACTGAGCATTCAGTACTTC.